The source of this T cell receptor beta chain is a study of CD4 and CD8 cells across lung adenocarcinoma regions. The patients had localized lung adenocarcinoma, a non-small cell subtype. TCRdb reprocessed the PCR reads via MiXCR and lists one record per CDR3 protein. The sample includes 9,500 to 12,000 distinct CDR3 sequences, 45% to 60% seen only once; the top ten take 30% to 40%. CDR3 size: 13 residues. Trimming took 1 base from V and 13 from J, leaving 17 bases between them. Germline loops: CDR1 SGHDN, CDR2 FVKESK. This chain connects TRBV14 to TRBJ2-7; D remains ambiguous. This TCR was sampled from a male donor with lung adenocarcinoma. The CD4 and CD8 labels of this study may be unreliable. The specimen sequenced was CD8+ T cells from the margin of a lung tumor. The CDR3 nucleotides read TGTGCCAGCAGCCAAGCCGGCTCTACGCAAGGATACTTC. Amino acid sequence: CASSQAGSTQGYF.